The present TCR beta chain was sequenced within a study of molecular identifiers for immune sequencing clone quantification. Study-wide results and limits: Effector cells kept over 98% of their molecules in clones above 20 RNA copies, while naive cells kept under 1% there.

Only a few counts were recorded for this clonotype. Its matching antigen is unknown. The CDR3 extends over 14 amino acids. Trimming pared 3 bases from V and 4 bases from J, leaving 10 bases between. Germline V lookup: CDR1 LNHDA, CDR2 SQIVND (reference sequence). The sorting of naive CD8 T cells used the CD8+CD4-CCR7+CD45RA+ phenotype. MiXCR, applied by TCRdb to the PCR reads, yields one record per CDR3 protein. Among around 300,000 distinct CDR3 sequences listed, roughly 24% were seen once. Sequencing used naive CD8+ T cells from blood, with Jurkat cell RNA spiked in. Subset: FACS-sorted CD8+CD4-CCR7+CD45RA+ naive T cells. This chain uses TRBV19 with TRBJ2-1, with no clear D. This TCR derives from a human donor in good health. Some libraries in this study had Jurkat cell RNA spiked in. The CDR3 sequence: CASSILSPYNEQFF. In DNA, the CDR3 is TGTGCCAGTAGTATTCTAAGCCCTTACAATGAGCAGTTCTTC.